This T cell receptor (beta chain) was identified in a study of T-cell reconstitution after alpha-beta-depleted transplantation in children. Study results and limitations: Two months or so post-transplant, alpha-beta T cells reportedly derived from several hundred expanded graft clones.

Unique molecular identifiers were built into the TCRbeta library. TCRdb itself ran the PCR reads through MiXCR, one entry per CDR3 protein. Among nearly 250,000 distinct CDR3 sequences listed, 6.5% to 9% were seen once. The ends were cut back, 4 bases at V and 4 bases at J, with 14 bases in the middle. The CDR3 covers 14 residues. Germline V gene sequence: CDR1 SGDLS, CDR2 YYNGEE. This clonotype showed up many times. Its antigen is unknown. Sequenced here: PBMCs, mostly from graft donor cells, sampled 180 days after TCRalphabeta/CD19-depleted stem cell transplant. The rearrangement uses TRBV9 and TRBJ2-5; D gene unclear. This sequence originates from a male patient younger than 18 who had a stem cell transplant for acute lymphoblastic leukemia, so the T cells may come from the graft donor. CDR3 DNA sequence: TGTGCCAGCAGCCCGGGCCCAAGGCTAGAGACCCAGTACTTC. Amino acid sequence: CASSPGPRLETQYF.